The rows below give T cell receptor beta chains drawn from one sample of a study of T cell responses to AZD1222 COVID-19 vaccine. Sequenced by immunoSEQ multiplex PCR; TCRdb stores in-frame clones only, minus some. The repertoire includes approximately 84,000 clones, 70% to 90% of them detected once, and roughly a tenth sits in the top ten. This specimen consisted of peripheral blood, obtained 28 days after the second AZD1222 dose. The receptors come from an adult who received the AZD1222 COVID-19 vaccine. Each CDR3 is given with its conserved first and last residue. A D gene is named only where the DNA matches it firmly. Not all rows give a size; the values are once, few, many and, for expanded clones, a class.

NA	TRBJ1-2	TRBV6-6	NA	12	CASSPGPVGYTF	TGTGCCAGCAGTCCGGGCCCGGTTGGCTACACCTTC
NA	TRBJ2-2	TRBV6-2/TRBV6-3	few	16	CASSFSATGNTGELFF	TGTGCCAGCAGTTTTTCGGCAACCGGTAACACCGGGGAGCTGTTTTTT
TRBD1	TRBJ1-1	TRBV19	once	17	CASSSRLQGNRNTEAFF	TGTGCCAGTAGTTCGCGTTTACAGGGGAATAGGAACACTGAAGCTTTCTTT
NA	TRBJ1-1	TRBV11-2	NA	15	CASSPSPQGGTEAFF	TGTGCCAGCAGCCCCAGCCCACAGGGTGGGACTGAAGCTTTCTTT
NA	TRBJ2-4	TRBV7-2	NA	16	CASSLGPGGEENIQYF	TGTGCCAGCAGCTTAGGTCCAGGGGGGGAGGAAAACATTCAGTACTTC
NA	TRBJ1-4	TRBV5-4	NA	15	CASSFIGGPNEKLFF	TGTGCCAGCAGCTTTATTGGTGGACCTAATGAAAAACTGTTTTTT
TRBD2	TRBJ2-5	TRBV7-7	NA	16	CASSTLGSGGQETQYF	TGTGCTAGCAGCACCCTGGGTAGCGGGGGCCAAGAGACCCAGTACTTC
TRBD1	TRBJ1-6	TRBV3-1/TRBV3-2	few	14	CASSQVGRGPPLHF	TGTGCCAGCAGCCAAGTCGGCAGGGGGCCACCCCTCCACTTT
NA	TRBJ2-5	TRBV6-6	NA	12	CASSYGRETQYF	TGTGCCAGCAGTTACGGGCGAGAGACCCAGTACTTC
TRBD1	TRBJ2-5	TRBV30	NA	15	CAWTPLGTVQETQYF	TGTGCCTGGACCCCCCTAGGGACAGTACAAGAGACCCAGTACTTC
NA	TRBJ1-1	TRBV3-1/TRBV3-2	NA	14	CASSQVGGNTEAFF	TGTGCCAGCAGCCAAGTGGGAGGGAACACTGAAGCTTTCTTT
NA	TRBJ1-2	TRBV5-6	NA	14	CASSDPGRSYGYTF	TGTGCCAGCAGCGATCCGGGGCGTAGCTATGGCTACACCTTC
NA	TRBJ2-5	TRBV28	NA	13	CASSSYGVETQYF	TGTGCCAGCAGTTCTTATGGGGTCGAGACCCAGTACTTC
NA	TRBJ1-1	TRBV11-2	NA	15	CASSSVRPRLTEAFF	TGTGCCAGCAGCTCCGTCCGACCTCGGTTAACTGAAGCTTTCTTT
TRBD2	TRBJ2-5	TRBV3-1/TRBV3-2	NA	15	CASSQSSGRQETQYF	TGTGCCAGCAGCCAATCTAGCGGACGCCAAGAGACCCAGTACTTC
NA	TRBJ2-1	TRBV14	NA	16	CASSQEQGSTYNEQFF	TGTGCCAGCAGCCAAGAACAGGGATCGACCTACAATGAGCAGTTCTTC
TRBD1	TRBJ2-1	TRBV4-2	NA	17	CASSQDVRTGSYNEQFF	TGTGCCAGCAGCCAAGATGTCAGGACAGGTTCCTACAATGAGCAGTTCTTC
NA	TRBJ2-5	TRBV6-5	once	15	CASSYSGSSGETQYF	TGTGCCAGCAGTTACTCTGGGTCCTCAGGGGAGACCCAGTACTTC
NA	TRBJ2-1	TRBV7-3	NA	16	CASSRRGRTIYNEQFF	TGTGCCAGCAGCCGGAGGGGGAGGACAATTTACAATGAGCAGTTCTTC
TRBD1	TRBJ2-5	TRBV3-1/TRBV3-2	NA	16	CASSQDSTRGLETQYF	TGTGCCAGCAGCCAAGATAGTACCAGGGGGCTAGAGACCCAGTACTTC
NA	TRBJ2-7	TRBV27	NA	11	CASSLGNEQYF	TGTGCCAGCAGTTTGGGAAACGAGCAGTACTTC
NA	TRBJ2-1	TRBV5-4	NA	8	CASGEQFF	TGTGCCAGCGGAGAGCAGTTCTTC
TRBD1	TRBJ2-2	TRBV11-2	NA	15	CASSLVWTGTGELFF	TGTGCCAGCAGCTTAGTTTGGACAGGCACCGGGGAGCTGTTTTTT
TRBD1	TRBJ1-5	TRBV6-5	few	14	CASSTDRGVRPQHF	TGTGCCAGCAGTACAGACAGGGGGGTTCGGCCCCAGCATTTT
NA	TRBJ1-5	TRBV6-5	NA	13	CASRLGGNQPQHF	TGTGCCAGCAGGCTTGGGGGGAATCAGCCCCAGCATTTT
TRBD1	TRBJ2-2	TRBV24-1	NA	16	CATSDSDRGRTGELFF	TGTGCCACCAGTGATTCGGACAGGGGCCGCACCGGGGAGCTGTTTTTT
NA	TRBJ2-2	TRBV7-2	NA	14	CASSSYRLTGELFF	TGTGCCAGCAGCTCGTACAGGCTAACCGGGGAGCTGTTTTTT
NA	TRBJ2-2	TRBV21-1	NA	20	CPTTNPTTGTQSMHTGELFF	TGTCCCACCACCAACCCCACGACCGGGACTCAATCCATGCACACCGGGGAGCTGTTTTTT
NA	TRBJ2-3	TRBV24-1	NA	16	CATSYLGGLGFETQYF	TGTGCCACCAGTTATCTAGGGGGTTTGGGGTTCGAGACGCAGTATTTT
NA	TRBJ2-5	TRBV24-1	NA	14	CATSDRDTQETQYF	TGTGCCACCAGTGATCGCGACACACAAGAGACCCAGTACTTC
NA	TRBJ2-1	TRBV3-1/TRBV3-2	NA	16	CASSRPLGGGENEQFF	TGTGCCAGCAGCCGCCCCCTTGGCGGCGGTGAAAATGAGCAGTTCTTC
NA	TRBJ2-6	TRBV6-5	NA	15	CASSLTSSGANVLTF	TGTGCCAGCAGTCTGACAAGCTCTGGGGCCAACGTCCTGACTTTC
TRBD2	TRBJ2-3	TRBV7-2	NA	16	CASSLGLAASTDTQYF	TGTGCCAGCAGCTTAGGACTAGCAGCTAGCACAGATACGCAGTATTTT
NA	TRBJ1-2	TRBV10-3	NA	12	CATQGEAGGYTF	TGTGCCACGCAGGGCGAGGCAGGTGGCTACACCTTC
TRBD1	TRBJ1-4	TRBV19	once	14	CASKHRGRGEKLFF	TGTGCCAGTAAACACAGGGGGCGCGGTGAAAAACTGTTTTTT
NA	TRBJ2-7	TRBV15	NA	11	CATSRVAEQYF	TGTGCCACCAGCAGAGTGGCCGAGCAGTACTTC
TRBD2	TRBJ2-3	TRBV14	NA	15	CASSRAGGITDTQYF	TGTGCCAGCAGCCGAGCGGGGGGGATCACAGATACGCAGTATTTT
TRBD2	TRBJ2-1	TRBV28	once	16	CASSYRLAVSYNEQFF	TGTGCCAGCAGTTACCGGCTAGCGGTATCCTACAATGAGCAGTTCTTC
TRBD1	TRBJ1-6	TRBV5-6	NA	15	CASSLAGTGNSPLHF	TGTGCCAGCAGCTTGGCCGGGACAGGCAATTCACCCCTCCACTTT
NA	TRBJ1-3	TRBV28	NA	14	CASTLVSSGNTIYF	TGTGCCAGCACCCTAGTAAGCTCTGGAAACACCATATATTTT
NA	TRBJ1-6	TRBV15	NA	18	CATSRVFDTGSYNSPLHF	TGTGCCACCAGCAGAGTTTTTGATACAGGATCCTATAATTCACCCCTCCACTTT
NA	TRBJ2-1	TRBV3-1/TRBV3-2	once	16	CASSQEGPSSYNEQFF	TGTGCCAGCAGCCAAGAAGGGCCTAGCTCCTACAATGAGCAGTTCTTC
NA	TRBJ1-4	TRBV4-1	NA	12	CASSQVAEKLFF	TGCGCCAGCAGCCAAGTTGCCGAAAAACTGTTTTTT
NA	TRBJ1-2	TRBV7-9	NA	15	CASSLESGSNYGYTF	TGTGCCAGCAGCTTAGAATCGGGGTCTAACTATGGCTACACCTTC
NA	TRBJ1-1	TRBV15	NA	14	CATSRDLGGGEAFF	TGTGCCACCAGCAGAGATCTCGGGGGCGGTGAAGCTTTCTTT
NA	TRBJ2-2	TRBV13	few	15	CASSLRDWRNGELFF	TGTGCCAGCAGCTTAAGGGACTGGAGGAACGGGGAGCTGTTTTTT
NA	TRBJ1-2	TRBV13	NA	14	CASSLGLGNYGYTF	TGTGCCAGCAGCTTAGGACTCGGGAACTATGGCTACACCTTC
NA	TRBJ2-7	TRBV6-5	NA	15	CASSWGHLERGEQYF	TGTGCCAGCAGTTGGGGACACCTCGAAAGAGGCGAGCAGTACTTC
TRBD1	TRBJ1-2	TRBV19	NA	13	CASSRDRVYGYTF	TGTGCCAGTAGTCGGGACAGGGTGTATGGCTACACCTTC
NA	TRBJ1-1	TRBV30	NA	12	CAWSGSNTEAFF	TGTGCCTGGAGTGGGTCCAACACTGAAGCTTTCTTT
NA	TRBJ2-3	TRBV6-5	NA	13	CASRGAFTDTQYF	TGTGCCAGCAGAGGGGCTTTCACAGATACGCAGTATTTT
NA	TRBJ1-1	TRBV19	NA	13	CASSPNGDTEAFF	TGTGCCAGTAGTCCTAACGGGGACACTGAAGCTTTCTTT
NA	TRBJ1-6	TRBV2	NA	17	CASNPPAGYSYNSPLHF	TGTGCCAGCAACCCCCCTGCCGGATACTCCTATAATTCACCCCTCCACTTT
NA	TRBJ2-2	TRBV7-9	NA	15	CASSPSLGISGELFF	TGTGCCAGCAGCCCATCGTTGGGGATTTCCGGGGAGCTGTTTTTT
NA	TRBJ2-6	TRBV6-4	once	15	CASSDSHSGANVLTF	TGTGCCAGCAGTGACTCACACTCTGGGGCCAACGTCCTGACTTTC
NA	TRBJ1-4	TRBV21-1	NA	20	CASSKRDPTGGLATNEKLFF	TGTGCCAGCAGCAAACGCGACCCCACAGGGGGCCTGGCAACTAATGAAAAACTGTTTTTT
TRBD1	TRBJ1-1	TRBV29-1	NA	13	CSVRQGVDTEAFF	TGCAGCGTAAGACAGGGGGTTGACACTGAAGCTTTCTTT
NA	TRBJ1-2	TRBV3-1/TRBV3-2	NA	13	CASSQEQPYGYTF	TGTGCCAGCAGCCAAGAACAGCCCTATGGCTACACCTTC